This T cell receptor beta chain comes out of a study of blood T cell repertoires in COVID-19 (dated by TCRdb to 2019 to 2021). A note on the overall study: Samples covering the acute and convalescent phases of COVID-19 were provided by collaborators in the United States, Italy and Spain. Deeply sampled blood TCRbeta repertoires from subjects exposed to, actively infected with, or recovered from COVID-19 were included in the dataset. A freely available public database, intended as a resource for researchers studying the immune response to SARS-CoV-2, is where the repertoires were released. The sample metadata nearly always contained a de-identified subject ID, COVID-19 status, age in years and sex. Where available, HLA class I and class II types were obtained from metadata supplied by the sample provider rather than from assay-based typing. The material from the prospective study consisted of cDNA or gDNA derived from T cells, B-cell-depleted T cells, or PBMCs. The samples were drawn from two sources: the first 160 participants of the ongoing ImmuneRACE study, and 1,200 or so subjects contributed by 6 global collaborators.

Regarding this clone: Its antigen is currently not known. No base quality values were provided; no much bigger clone lies one nucleotide off.

The immunoSEQ Assay, a bias-controlled multiplex PCR, was used to amplify TCRbeta CDR3 regions from genomic DNA. Per the authors' processing: Within the assay, amplification of reference gene primers was used to estimate how many nucleated cells each sample contained. To quantify the absolute abundance of each unique TCRbeta CDR3 rearrangement, sequence reads were collapsed and filtered. For each sample, productive Simpson clonality was calculated as the square root of Simpson's diversity index across productive rearrangements. Entries here come from immuneACCESS through TCRdb and include only in-frame sequences with V and J called. Some clones fail to appear in such tables; in the studies checked, an unresolved V gene covers under half of the shortfall, and the cause of the remainder is unknown. That table furnishes V, J and clone size, whereas the DNA furnished D and trimming. Counted in this sample were 150,000 to 200,000 clones; roughly 80% of them appeared once. Together, the top ten hold roughly 5.7% of the sample.

What the study reported, not specific to this receptor: The amount of clinical and demographic metadata varied by source and participant and was provided uncurated.

One collaborating source in Seattle enrolled patients during active infection and followed them longitudinally through the course of disease. Collaborating institutions collected whole blood in K2EDTA tubes following their own protocols. For TCRbeta analysis, collaborator samples were shipped as frozen whole blood, as isolated PBMCs, or as DNA extracted from either sample type. At the junction V is shortened by 6 bases and J by 8 bases; bases outside the gene matches: 12. From the germline V gene, CDR1 is LGHNA and CDR2 is YNFKEQ. Inclusive of the bounding cysteine and phenylalanine, the CDR3 is 15 residues long. CDR3 DNA only is kept here, 45 bases in frame from base 1.

The receptor chain draws on TRBV4-2 and TRBJ2-1, with 8 bases in between that match TRBD2. The clonotype originates from a woman between 40 and 55 years old with COVID-19, enrolled during active disease. The sample comprised peripheral blood. The CDR3 loop reads CASSPGGGRFDEQFF. In nucleotide form, the sequence is TGTGCCAGCAGTCCGGGGGGGGGCAGGTTTGATGAGCAGTTCTTC.